Given below is one TCR beta chain in context. The conserved closing phenylalanine or tryptophan is absent in this CDR3, likely reflecting a read error. This CDR3 comprises 13 residues. The germline CDR1 and CDR2 sequences are SQVTM and ANQGSEA. This entry is derived from a study of tumor-infiltrating lymphocytes in primary liver carcinoma. It was from about 19-30 mg of unsorted bulk tissue that RNA and DNA were co-extracted. Resecting the tumor surgically was how the patients' primary liver carcinoma was treated. cDNA specific to TCR beta was made from 500 ng of total RNA, with a constant-region primer employed for priming. Researchers made the TCR beta libraries by running three nested multiplex PCR rounds with slightly modified ARM-PCR. The study ran its first two PCR rounds for nine to eleven cycles each, using TRBV1-TRBV30 forward primers and a C-beta reverse primer. TCRdb called the multiplex PCR reads again in MiXCR, with one record for every CDR3 protein. This table holds approximately 110,000 distinct CDR3 sequences, around 64% found once.

The chain joins TRBV29-1 to TRBJ2-1, with 8 bases fitting TRBD1. The DNA end lines up better with TRBJ2-7; the J call may be wrong. The receptor comes from a woman aged 60-75 years with primary liver carcinoma and hepatitis B virus infection. The sequenced sample was liver tumor tissue from sampling region 3. As to subset: tumor region T3, left-lateral pole. The CDR3 spells CSVPGQGNNEQYL. The CDR3 region has the DNA TGCAGCGTTCCAGGACAGGGTAACAATGAGCAGTACCTC.